This TCR beta chain was sequenced during a study of response to subunit inactivated influenza vaccine. This CDR3 has 13 residues. The V end was cut by 3 bases, the J end by 4 bases, with 6 bases between. Germline V gives CDR1 LNHDA, CDR2 SQIVND (reference sequence). TCRdb analysed the RT-PCR reads with MiXCR anew, one entry per CDR3 protein. The data show more than 500,000 distinct CDR3 sequences, with 10% to 12% seen just once and more than 9.5% held by the top ten. This clonotype was recorded a few times. The same sample was also used in a study of T cells expressing NK-cell markers. That work states: The cDNA for TCR beta came from 5'RACE template switching with UMIs. Sorted CD3+CD56+NKG2C+, CD3+CD56+NKG2C- and CD3+CD56-NKG2C+ T cells provided the TCR beta repertoires. Dominant NKG2C+ clonotypes accounted for roughly 1.0-7.0% of CD8+ T cells in over 5 donors.

The origin of this receptor is a middle-aged man who received an inactivated influenza vaccine. The material sequenced was PBMCs from blood, taken on the day of vaccination. J is TRBJ2-2 and V is TRBV19; no clear D. DNA for the CDR3: TGTGCCAGTAGTATCTTGTCCACCGGGGAGCTGTTTTTT. Translation gives CASSILSTGELFF.